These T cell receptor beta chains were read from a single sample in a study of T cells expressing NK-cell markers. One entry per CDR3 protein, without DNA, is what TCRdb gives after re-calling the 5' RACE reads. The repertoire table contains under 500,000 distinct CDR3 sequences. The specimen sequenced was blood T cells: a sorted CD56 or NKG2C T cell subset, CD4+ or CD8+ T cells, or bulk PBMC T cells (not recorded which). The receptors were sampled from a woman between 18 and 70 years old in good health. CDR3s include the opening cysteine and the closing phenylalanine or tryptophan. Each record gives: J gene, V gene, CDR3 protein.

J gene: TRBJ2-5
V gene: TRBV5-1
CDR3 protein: CASSPRLAEFKETQYF

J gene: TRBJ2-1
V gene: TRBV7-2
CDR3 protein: CASSSRTSGTRNEQFF

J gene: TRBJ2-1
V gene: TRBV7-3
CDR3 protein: CASSLLGTSGDNEQFF

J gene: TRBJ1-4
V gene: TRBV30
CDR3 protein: CAWSGNEKLFF

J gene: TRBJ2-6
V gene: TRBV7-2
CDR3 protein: CASSFAVTGANVLTF

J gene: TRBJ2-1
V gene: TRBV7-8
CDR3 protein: CASSRGALRGNEQFF

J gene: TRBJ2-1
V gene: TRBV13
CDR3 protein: CASSLGLGGLQFF

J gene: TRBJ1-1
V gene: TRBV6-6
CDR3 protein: CASMPGVNTEAFF

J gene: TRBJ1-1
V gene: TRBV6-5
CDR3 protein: CASSYVDSTEAFF

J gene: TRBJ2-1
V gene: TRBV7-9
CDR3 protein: CASSPPGASEQFF

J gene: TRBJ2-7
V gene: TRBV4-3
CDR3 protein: CASSQDAGGRYEQYF

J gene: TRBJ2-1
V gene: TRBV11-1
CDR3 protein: CASSPLAGVAYNEQFF

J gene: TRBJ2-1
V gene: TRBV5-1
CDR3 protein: CASSLGLAVIYEQFF